These T cell receptor beta chains were read from a single sample in a study of blood T cell repertoires in COVID-19. Generated by immunoSEQ multiplex PCR, the TCRdb table keeps only in-frame clones and is missing some. This sample has roughly 200,000 clones, with around 83% found just once. Input material: peripheral blood. The receptor source for this set is a man aged 35 to 55 with active or convalescent COVID-19. Both conserved end residues are part of each CDR3. A D gene is named only where the DNA matches it firmly. A clone size is listed for some rows: how often the clone was seen (once, few, many), or a class if it is expanded.

CDR3,DNA,length,size,J,V,D
CASSLEGGRVRETQYF,TGCGCCAGCAGCTTGGAGGGCGGCAGGGTCCGTGAGACCCAGTACTTC,16,NA,TRBJ2-5,TRBV5-1,NA
CASSLSGGSYQPQHF,TGTGCCAGCAGTTTATCTGGGGGGTCGTACCAGCCCCAGCATTTT,15,few,TRBJ1-5,TRBV27,NA
CASSLGPGPESPLHF,TGCGCCAGCAGCTTGGGGCCAGGTCCGGAATCACCCCTCCACTTT,15,NA,TRBJ1-6,TRBV5-1,NA
CASSPQGSYGYTF,TGTGCCAGCAGCCCACAGGGTTCCTATGGCTACACCTTC,13,NA,TRBJ1-2,TRBV7-9,NA
CASSSRGVMNTEAFF,TGTGCCAGCAGCTCCCGGGGGGTCATGAACACTGAAGCTTTCTTT,15,NA,TRBJ1-1,TRBV5-6,NA
CASSQNYGYTF,TGTGCCAGCTCACAGAACTATGGCTACACCTTC,11,NA,TRBJ1-2,TRBV30,NA
CASSLGQYQAFF,TGTGCCAGCAGTTTAGGACAGTACCAAGCTTTCTTT,12,few,TRBJ1-1,TRBV12-3/TRBV12-4,NA
CASSEFSADYGYTF,TGCGCCAGCAGCGAGTTTAGTGCGGACTATGGCTACACCTTC,14,NA,TRBJ1-2,TRBV5-1,NA
CASSPSDMGLTGELFF,TGCGCCAGCAGCCCGTCGGACATGGGGCTCACCGGGGAGCTGTTTTTT,16,NA,TRBJ2-2,TRBV4-1,NA
CASSSSGDHNEQFF,TGTGCCAGCAGCTCCAGCGGGGATCACAATGAGCAGTTCTTC,14,NA,TRBJ2-1,TRBV13,TRBD2